This T cell receptor (beta chain) was captured in a study of cytomegalovirus exposure and HLA in healthy donors. Study-level information: Some 85 million unique TCRs, all from HLA-typed donors, were included in an early release of the data. Study outcomes and limitations: Analysis performed later found about 17,000 TCR beta sequences associated with HLA alleles at 0.05 false discovery rate. Later, TCR association rates were found to vary by HLA locus, highest for DRB1 and lowest for HLA-C. For presence/absence analyses, sequencing depth was assumed to be roughly uniform across donors.

It was with 60 Vbeta and 13 Jbeta primers that the PCR ran. Data came from immunoSEQ multiplex PCR; TCRdb stores just in-frame clones and leaves some out. The table shows about 98,000 clones, with about 80% occurring only once. Trimming removed 4 bases from V and 5 bases from J; junction bases left unmatched: 5. From germline, CDR1 is SGHVS and CDR2 FNYEAQ. This CDR3 has 15 amino acids. For this clone: Its matching antigen is unknown.

The V call is TRBV7-6, the J call TRBJ2-2, with TRBD1 matching over 9 bases. Sequencing input: PBMCs. The sequence was collected from a man aged 60 to 75 in good health and CMV-seropositive. The CDR3 reads CASSSTGTGTGELFF. CDR3 bases: TGTGCCAGCAGCTCTACCGGGACAGGGACCGGGGAGCTGTTTTTT.